Listed below are T cell receptor beta chains from one sample, sequenced in a study of regulatory T cells in long-lasting Graves disease. TCRdb re-analysed the multiplex PCR reads in MiXCR, keeping a single row per CDR3 protein. The table records 350,000 to 450,000 distinct CDR3 sequences, around 14% of them present only once. The sample was also reused in another study, on T cells in Graves' hyperthyroidism and ophthalmopathy.

The specimen comprised peripheral blood mononuclear cells (PBMCs), sampled at new diagnosis, from a patient treated with antithyroid drugs. Every receptor here comes from a woman aged 25 to 39 with Graves disease. The CDR3 runs from the conserved cysteine through the conserved F or W. The D gene is left open where the match is weak. Clone size appears in some rows only: once, few, many, or a class for an expanded clone.

v_call	d_call	clone_size	j_call	cdr3_aa	cdr3_nt
TRBV3-1	.	many	TRBJ2-7	CASSQSRGWDEQYF	TGTGCCAGCAGCCAGTCAAGGGGTTGGGACGAGCAGTACTTC
TRBV6-1	.	few	TRBJ2-1	CASRNAADNEQFF	TGTGCCAGCAGGAACGCCGCGGACAATGAGCAGTTCTTC
TRBV6-1	.	.	TRBJ2-3	CATRRRWDTDTQYF	TGTGCCACCCGGCGGCGCTGGGACACAGATACGCAGTATTTT
TRBV7-9	TRBD1	.	TRBJ1-4	CASSRGTGVEKLFF	TGTGCCAGCAGCCGCGGGACAGGAGTTGAAAAACTGTTTTTT
TRBV5-6	TRBD1	few	TRBJ2-7	CASSQLQGLDEQYF	TGTGCCAGCAGCCAATTACAGGGGTTGGACGAGCAGTACTTC
TRBV5-1	.	many	TRBJ2-3	CASSLEGTSTDTQYF	TGCGCCAGCAGCTTGGAGGGAACTAGCACAGATACGCAGTATTTT
TRBV6-2/TRBV6-3	.	many	TRBJ2-7	CASSYEWGLEQYF	TGTGCCAGCAGTTACGAATGGGGGCTCGAGCAGTACTTC
TRBV4-1	.	many	TRBJ2-5	CASSHPSTERFQETQYF	TGCGCCAGCAGCCACCCCTCGACGGAGCGGTTCCAAGAGACCCAGTACTTC
TRBV28	.	.	TRBJ1-2	CASSPGSGDYGYTF	TGTGCCAGCAGTCCTGGGTCAGGCGATTATGGCTACACCTTC
TRBV20-1	.	many	TRBJ2-5	CSARGGAETQYF	TGCAGTGCTAGAGGGGGAGCTGAGACCCAGTACTTC
TRBV5-1	TRBD1	.	TRBJ1-2	CASSLGQGYSGYTF	TGCGCCAGCAGCTTGGGACAGGGGTACTCCGGCTACACCTTC
TRBV7-9	.	.	TRBJ1-1	CASSLQVLNTEAFF	TGTGCCAGCAGCCTTCAGGTGTTGAACACTGAAGCTTTCTTT
TRBV11-2	.	few	TRBJ1-1	CASRTGELNTEAFF	TGTGCCAGCCGCACTGGGGAGTTGAACACTGAAGCTTTCTTT
TRBV27	.	many	TRBJ2-3	CASSSKAGFTDTQYF	TGTGCCAGCAGTTCAAAAGCGGGCTTCACAGATACGCAGTATTTT
TRBV24-1	.	.	TRBJ1-1	CATRGGGAGTEAFF	TGTGCCACCAGAGGAGGAGGGGCAGGGACTGAAGCTTTCTTT
TRBV5-1	.	.	TRBJ2-3	CASSFRGPGTDTQYF	TGCGCCAGCAGCTTTCGGGGGCCGGGGACAGATACGCAGTATTTT
TRBV25-1	.	.	TRBJ2-1	CASSESGLDYNEQFF	TGTGCCAGCAGTGAATCGGGACTCGACTACAATGAGCAGTTCTTC
TRBV3-1	TRBD1	few	TRBJ1-5	CASSIGQGSQPQHF	TGTGCCAGCAGCATAGGACAGGGAAGTCAGCCCCAGCATTTT
TRBV9	.	many	TRBJ2-7	CASMGRDSYEQYF	TGTGCCAGCATGGGGCGGGATTCCTACGAGCAGTACTTC
TRBV6-2/TRBV6-3	TRBD1	.	TRBJ1-2	CASSPRDRQNYGYTF	TGTGCCAGCAGTCCCCGGGACAGGCAAAACTATGGCTACACCTTC
TRBV20-1	.	many	TRBJ1-1	CSAPPTGRTEAFF	TGCAGTGCCCCTCCCACAGGGAGGACTGAAGCTTTCTTT
TRBV28	TRBD1	few	TRBJ1-4	CASTSPAGQALANEKLFF	TGTGCCAGCACTTCACCCGCAGGACAGGCTCTAGCTAATGAAAAACTGTTTTTT
TRBV28	.	many	TRBJ2-5	CASSPVTGLRTQYF	TGTGCCAGCAGTCCAGTGACAGGATTGCGGACCCAGTACTTC
TRBV20-1	.	many	TRBJ1-1	CSARQANEAFF	TGCAGTGCGCGACAGGCCAACGAAGCTTTCTTT
TRBV18	TRBD1	many	TRBJ1-1	CASSPGQGALDEAFF	TGTGCCAGCTCACCGGGACAGGGGGCTCTTGATGAAGCTTTCTTT
TRBV30	.	many	TRBJ2-3	CAWSSAGLGTDTQYF	TGTGCCTGGAGTAGTGCCGGCCTGGGCACAGATACGCAGTATTTT
TRBV7-2	.	.	TRBJ1-5	CASSSRQNQPQHF	TGTGCCAGCAGCTCTCGACAGAATCAGCCCCAGCATTTT
TRBV11-2	.	many	TRBJ2-5	CASSLRGLERETQYF	TGTGCCAGCAGCTTAAGAGGGTTGGAAAGGGAGACCCAGTACTTC
TRBV5-1	TRBD2	many	TRBJ2-7	CASSLTSVSYEQYF	TGCGCCAGCAGCCTGACTAGCGTTTCCTACGAGCAGTACTTC